What follows are 22 T cell receptor beta chains derived from one specimen sequenced in a study of STAT3 mutations in large granular lymphocyte leukemia. TCRdb's table, derived via immunoSEQ multiplex PCR, lists solely in-frame clones and lacks some. The repertoire includes 5,000 to 7,000 clones, around 48% of them detected once, and approximately 58% sits in the top ten. Their cognate antigens are unknown. Study-level points and caveats: At least one immunodominant TCR beta clonotype appeared in every T-cell large granular lymphocyte leukemia patient.

Sample: peripheral blood mononuclear cells. These receptors originate from a woman between 70 and 85 years old with T-cell large granular lymphocyte leukemia. Some clones in this sample may be carry-over from other donors' samples.

This clone turned up a few times. V usage is TRBV6-6 and J usage is TRBJ1-5, with D perhaps matching TRBD1 (5 bases). The CDR3 loop spans 15 amino acids. Per germline, CDR1 MNHNY and CDR2 SVGAGI (reference sequence). Between the trimmed V and J ends, which lost 5 bases and 1 base, there was a span of 12 bases. The CDR3 protein is CASSGRVTSNQPQHF. CDR3 nucleotide sequence: TGTGCCAGCAGTGGCAGGGTTACGAGCAATCAGCCCCAGCATTTT.

The chain uses TRBV10-3 and TRBJ2-7; D is unclear. The germline V gene has CDR1 ENHRY and CDR2 SYGVKD. V was cut by 8 bases and J by 3 bases, with 11 bases left in between. There are 12 residues in the CDR3. The CDR3 loop is CAIGFANYEQYF. In nucleotides, the CDR3 is TGTGCCATCGGATTCGCGAACTACGAGCAGTACTTC.

The rearrangement uses TRBV7-9 and TRBJ1-1, with TRBD1 identical over 7 bases. V shed 2 bases, J shed 8 bases, and the junction held 2 bases outside the gene matches. This CDR3 contains 12 residues. Germline V gives CDR1 SEHNR, CDR2 FQNEAQ (reference sequence). Here the CDR3 DNA reads TGTGCCAGCAGCTTATCAGGGGGAGAAGCTTTCTTT. It is translated as CASSLSGGEAFF.

The V gene is TRBV5-4, the J gene TRBJ1-5; D remains ambiguous. Germline values: CDR1 SGHNT, CDR2 YYREEE (reference sequence). This CDR3 spans 15 amino acids. Between the trimmed V and J ends, which lost 0 bases and 6 bases, there was a span of 13 bases. The CDR3 nucleotides are TGTGCCAGCAGCTTGGGGGGAAGTGGTAGTCAGCCCCAGCATTTT. Translating it yields CASSLGGSGSQPQHF.

This clone is medium-sized in the sample. The chain is built from TRBV27 and TRBJ2-2; 10 bases map to TRBD2. The CDR3 length is 20 residues. CDR1 MNHEY and CDR2 SMNVEV come from the germline V gene (reference sequence). V lost 4 bases to trimming and J lost 0 bases; unmatched junction nucleotides: 14. This CDR3 is CASSSSGRAATGTNTGELFF. The DNA of the CDR3 is TGTGCCAGCAGTTCCAGCGGGAGGGCCGCTACCGGAACGAACACCGGGGAGCTGTTTTTT.

The chain combines TRBV27 with TRBJ2-7, with a tentative D call TRBD2 (6 bases). V was clipped by 4 bases and J by 0 bases, with 10 bases between them. Germline-derived CDR1 and CDR2 are MNHEY and SMNVEV (reference sequence). CDR3 length: 14 residues. CDR3 sequence reads: CASSWGGNSYEQYF. In DNA form, the CDR3 reads TGTGCCAGCAGTTGGGGCGGGAACTCCTACGAGCAGTACTTC.

CDR3 sequence: CSVDGIGDTQYF. CDR3 sequence (DNA): TGCAGCGTTGACGGGATTGGAGATACGCAGTATTTT. V gene TRBV29-1 combines with J gene TRBJ2-3; maybe TRBD2 (5 bases). CDR1 is SQVTM, CDR2 ANQGSEA, per germline. The ends were cut back, 3 bases at V and 5 bases at J, with 9 bases in the middle. CDR3 length: 12 amino acids.

The chain combines TRBV7-9 with TRBJ2-3; D is uncertain. Germline V gene lookup returns CDR1 SEHNR and CDR2 FQNEAQ (reference sequence). V was cut by 5 bases and J by 10 bases, with 13 bases left in between. This CDR3 has 12 residues. The CDR3 coding sequence is TGTGCCAGCAGCCGCCGGTACAACGCGCAGTATTTT. Protein sequence: CASSRRYNAQYF.

This clone was detected only a few times. The V call is TRBV5-4, the J call TRBJ2-7, with 10 bases matching TRBD2. The CDR3 loop spans 14 amino acids. The trim removed 0 bases at V and 3 bases at J, leaving 0 bases unmatched. The germline V gene has CDR1 SGHNT and CDR2 YYREEE (reference sequence). CDR3 region: CASSLGTSGYEQYF. The CDR3 DNA follows: TGTGCCAGCAGCTTGGGGACTAGCGGCTACGAGCAGTACTTC.

The chain carries TRBV18 and TRBJ2-5; D not certain. Trimming removed 0 bases from V and 1 base from J, with 6 bases in between. The CDR3 contains 14 residues. Germline V gene sequence: CDR1 KGHSH, CDR2 LQKENI. Here the CDR3 DNA reads TGTGCCAGCTCACCACCCGGGCCCCAAGAGACCCAGTACTTC. Translation: CASSPPGPQETQYF.

This clone was picked up a small number of times. The chain has TRBV28 and TRBJ2-7; D gene ambiguous. The CDR3 totals 11 residues. From germline, CDR1 is MDHEN and CDR2 SYDVKM. Trimming removed 6 bases at V and 2 bases at J, with 5 bases between. This chain's CDR3 is CASSETYEQYF. Written as DNA, the CDR3 is TGTGCCAGCAGCGAAACCTACGAGCAGTACTTC.

This rearrangement joins TRBV30 to TRBJ2-3; the D gene is possibly TRBD1 (5 bases). The CDR3 extends over 14 amino acids. From germline, CDR1 is GTSNPN and CDR2 SVGIG (reference sequence). Trimming removed 2 bases at V and 0 bases at J, with 9 bases between. CDR3 in DNA: TGTGCCTGGAGTTGGACACTTAGCACAGATACGCAGTATTTT. This translates into CAWSWTLSTDTQYF.

In its sample, this clone was seen a few times. This chain connects TRBV29-1 to TRBJ2-5; D remains unclear. Per the germline V gene, CDR1 is SQVTM and CDR2 is ANQGSEA. CDR3 size: 14 residues. Trimming stripped 6 bases from V and 8 bases from J, with 22 bases between. CDR3 nucleotide sequence: TGCAGCGTGGCCCCCCCGACTGTTGTGGGCACCCAGTACTTC. Translated: CSVAPPTVVGTQYF. The full variable domain, its missing parts supplied by reference TRBV29-1 and TRBJ2-5, is SAVISQKPSRDICQRGTSLTIQCQVDSQVTMMFWYRQQPGQSLTLIATANQGSEATYESGFVIDKFPISRPNLTFSTLTVSNMSPEDSSIYLCSVAPPTVVGTQYFGPGTRLLVL.

This chain links TRBV5-4 with TRBJ2-1; tentative D call: TRBD2 (6 bases). Trimming took off 6 bases at V and 10 bases at J, with 11 bases between the two ends. CDR1 is SGHNT and CDR2 is YYREEE in the germline V gene (reference sequence). This CDR3 comprises 11 residues. The CDR3, as DNA: TGTGCCAGCAAGGCTAGCGCCGAGCAGTTCTTC. It yields the protein CASKASAEQFF.

The chain uses TRBV30 and TRBJ1-1, with TRBD1 as a possible D gene (5 bases). Trimming stripped 0 bases from V and 3 bases from J, with 11 bases between. Germline-derived CDR1 and CDR2 are GTSNPN and SVGIG (reference sequence). The CDR3 covers 14 residues. The CDR3 sequence is CAWSVRRGYTEAFF. DNA of the CDR3: TGTGCCTGGAGTGTACGAAGGGGATACACTGAAGCTTTCTTT. Full variable domain (outside the CDR3, taken from reference TRBV30 and TRBJ1-1): SQTIHQWPATLVQPVGSPLSLECTVEGTSNPNLYWYRQAAGRGLQLLFYSVGIGQISSEVPQNLSASRPQDRQFILSSKKLLLSDSGFYLCAWSVRRGYTEAFFGQGTRLTVV.

The chain couples TRBV7-9 to TRBJ2-1; 9 positions agree with TRBD1. V shed 1 base and J 8 bases; nucleotides not matched to a gene: 3. The CDR3 loop spans 14 amino acids. Germline-derived CDR1 and CDR2 are SEHNR and FQNEAQ (reference sequence). CDR3 sequence (DNA): TGTGCCAGCAGCTTAGGGGGACAGGGATATGAGCAGTTCTTC. Translated: CASSLGGQGYEQFF.

The V and J genes are TRBV7-9 and TRBJ2-6; tentatively, D is TRBD1 (5 bases). The V gene lost 3 bases and the J gene lost 0 bases, with 12 bases spanning the gap. Per the germline V gene, CDR1 is SEHNR and CDR2 is FQNEAQ (reference sequence). The CDR3 sequence is 17 residues long. For the CDR3, the DNA is TGTGCCAGCAGCTTGACAGAGTCAGGCTCTGGGGCCAACGTCCTGACTTTC. Translation: CASSLTESGSGANVLTF.

This clone was seen more than once but under ten times. This chain connects TRBV7-2 to TRBJ2-7, with D possibly being TRBD1 or TRBD2 (6 bases each). CDR1 SGHTA and CDR2 FQGNSA come from the germline V gene. The CDR3 has 12 residues. V was pared by 3 bases and J by 10 bases, with 13 bases between. CDR3 sequence (DNA): TGTGCCAGCAGCTTTTACGAGGGGGGACAGTACTTC. Translating gives CASSFYEGGQYF.

This sequence joins TRBV18 and TRBJ1-4; D is undetermined. V shed 3 bases and J shed 7 bases, with 15 bases lying between them. The CDR3 is 15 amino acids. Germline V gene sequence: CDR1 KGHSH, CDR2 LQKENI. The DNA of the CDR3 is TGTGCCAGCTCACCGCGCGGGTCCAGTTTTGAAAAACTGTTTTTT. It encodes CASSPRGSSFEKLFF.

This chain uses TRBV30 with TRBJ2-5; no definite D call. Germline assignment: CDR1 GTSNPN and CDR2 SVGIG (reference sequence). Trimming removed 1 base from V and 5 bases from J, with 11 bases in between. This CDR3 has 13 amino acids. The CDR3 coding sequence is TGTGCCTGGAGTGAACATCGCCGTGAGACCCAGTACTTC. It specifies CAWSEHRRETQYF.

There are a few counts of this clone. V and J are TRBV5-1 and TRBJ1-4; TRBD1 aligns across 8 bases. The junction had 4 bases not matched to a gene; V was cut back by 5 bases and J by 4 bases. Germline V gene sequence: CDR1 SGHRS, CDR2 YFSETQ. This CDR3 is built from 14 residues. Here the CDR3 DNA reads TGCGCCAGCAGTCAGGGGGCTGGTAATGAAAAACTGTTTTTT. Encoded protein: CASSQGAGNEKLFF.

In this sample, this clone turned up once. V gene TRBV6-1 combines with J gene TRBJ1-5; perhaps TRBD1 as D (6 bases). The V end was cut by 7 bases, the J end by 7 bases, with 17 bases between. The CDR3 has 14 amino acids. Germline CDR1 and CDR2: MNHNS and SASEGT. The CDR3 here is CASTSRTAEQPQHF. DNA of the CDR3: TGTGCCAGCACGTCGAGGACAGCGGAACAGCCCCAGCATTTT.